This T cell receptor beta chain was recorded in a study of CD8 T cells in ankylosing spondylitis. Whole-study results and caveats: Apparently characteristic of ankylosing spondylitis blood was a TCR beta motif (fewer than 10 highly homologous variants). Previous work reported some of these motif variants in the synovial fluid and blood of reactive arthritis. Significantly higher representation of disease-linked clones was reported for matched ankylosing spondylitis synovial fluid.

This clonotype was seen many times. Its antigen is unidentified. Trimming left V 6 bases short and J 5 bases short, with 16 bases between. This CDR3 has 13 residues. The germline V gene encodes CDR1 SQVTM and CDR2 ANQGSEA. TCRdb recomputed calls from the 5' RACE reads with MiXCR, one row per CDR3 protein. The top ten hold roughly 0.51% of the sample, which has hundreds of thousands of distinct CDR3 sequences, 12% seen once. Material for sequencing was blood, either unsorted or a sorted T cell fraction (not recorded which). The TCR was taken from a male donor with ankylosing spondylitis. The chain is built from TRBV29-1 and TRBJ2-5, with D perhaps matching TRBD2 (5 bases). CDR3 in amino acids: CSVHGLVRETQYF. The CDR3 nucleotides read TGCAGCGTCCATGGACTCGTCCGGGAGACCCAGTACTTC.